This T cell receptor (beta chain) was captured in a study of a mutant IDH1 vaccine in newly diagnosed glioma. The CDR3 extends over 13 amino acids. The germline V gene encodes CDR1 SNHLY and CDR2 FYNNEI. The V and J ends lost 10 bases and 0 bases respectively, with 12 bases between them. Clones were read by immunoSEQ multiplex PCR, and TCRdb kept only the in-frame ones, dropping some. In the table there are around 70,000 clones, about 87% of which are singletons. In this sample, this clone turned up a few times. The target antigen is unknown. Described time point: week 35, safety follow-up. In the vaccine, a single dose held 300 ug of the mutant IDH1 20-mer peptide, along with topical imiquimod.

This chain links TRBV2 with TRBJ1-1; D is perhaps TRBD1 (5 bases). The source was PBMCs, collected from a glioma patient whose treatment included an IDH1 peptide vaccine. The sequence derives from a man aged 25 to 40 with glioma. In DNA form, the CDR3 reads TGTGCCACCCTCCGACAGATGAACACTGAAGCTTTCTTT. Its protein product is CATLRQMNTEAFF.